The rows below give T cell receptor beta chains drawn from one sample of a study of cytomegalovirus exposure and HLA in healthy donors. Assay used: immunoSEQ multiplex PCR; TCRdb lists only in-frame clones, some missing. The data show approximately 110,000 clones, with approximately 80% seen just once and over 0.2% held by the top ten. Sequenced input: PBMCs. Receptors originate from a man aged 45-65 years in good health and CMV-seronegative. Each CDR3 is given with its conserved first and last residue. The D gene is left open where the match is weak. The listing skips clone size in some rows; elsewhere it reads once, few, many or a size class.

TRBV5-1	TRBJ2-2	TRBD2	-	CASSSPYSAGSNTGELFF	TGCGCCAGCAGCTCCCCCTACTCAGCGGGGTCGAACACCGGGGAGCTGTTTTTT
TRBV25-1	TRBJ2-7	-	-	CASRDTFYEQYF	TGTGCCAGCCGGGACACATTCTACGAGCAGTACTTC
TRBV7-9	TRBJ2-7	TRBD1	-	CASSQTGTRGLYEQYF	TGTGCCAGCAGCCAAACAGGGACGAGGGGGCTTTACGAGCAGTACTTC
TRBV5-1	TRBJ1-1	-	-	CASSWDIPNTEAFF	TGCGCCAGCAGCTGGGACATACCTAACACTGAAGCTTTCTTT
TRBV7-2	TRBJ1-5	-	-	CASSLYGQGGSNQPQHF	TGTGCCAGCAGCTTATACGGGCAGGGCGGCAGCAATCAGCCCCAGCATTTT
TRBV4-3	TRBJ1-3	-	-	CASSPSSGAGNTIYF	TGCGCCAGCAGCCCTTCCTCAGGGGCCGGAAACACCATATATTTT
TRBV6-1	TRBJ2-1	TRBD1	once	CASSETGGSSYNEQFF	TGTGCCAGCAGTGAAACAGGGGGGAGCTCCTACAATGAGCAGTTCTTC
TRBV7-2	TRBJ2-3	-	-	CASSLGLSTDTQYF	TGTGCCAGCAGCTTAGGGCTGAGCACAGATACGCAGTATTTT
TRBV7-9	TRBJ2-6	-	-	CASSLGLSGSPGANVLTF	TGTGCCAGCAGCTTGGGTTTATCGGGGAGTCCTGGGGCCAACGTCCTGACTTTC
TRBV28	TRBJ2-7	TRBD1	-	CASSLEGQGFKYF	TGTGCCAGCAGTTTAGAGGGACAGGGGTTTAAGTACTTC
TRBV18	TRBJ2-7	TRBD2	-	CASSPLGGEYDYEQYF	TGTGCCAGCTCACCATTGGGGGGGGAATACGATTACGAGCAGTACTTC
TRBV27	TRBJ2-7	-	-	CASSSSHQHEQYF	TGTGCCAGCAGTTCCTCACACCAACACGAGCAGTACTTC
TRBV6-6	TRBJ1-1	TRBD1	once	CASSADRGWNTEAFF	TGTGCCAGCAGCGCCGACAGGGGATGGAACACTGAAGCTTTCTTT
TRBV28	TRBJ1-2	TRBD1	-	CASSHRGQGHRYGYTF	TGTGCCAGCAGCCACAGGGGTCAGGGACATAGGTATGGCTACACCTTC
TRBV19	TRBJ2-1	TRBD2	once	CATAPLTSGRAPEQFF	TGTGCCACCGCCCCTTTGACTAGCGGGAGGGCACCTGAGCAGTTCTTC
TRBV11-1	TRBJ2-3	-	-	CASSLDYVDTQYF	TGTGCCAGCAGCTTAGACTATGTTGATACGCAGTATTTT
TRBV5-4	TRBJ2-5	TRBD2	-	CASSLWSGGETQYF	TGTGCCAGCAGCTTGTGGTCGGGGGGAGAGACCCAGTACTTC
TRBV4-3	TRBJ1-2	-	-	CASSQLQGAGYTF	TGCGCCAGCAGCCAACTACAGGGAGCTGGCTACACCTTC
TRBV2	TRBJ1-1	TRBD1	-	CASRDRDRGRTEAFF	TGTGCCAGCAGAGACCGGGACAGGGGGAGGACTGAAGCTTTCTTT
TRBV5-4	TRBJ2-7	TRBD1	-	CASSWEGTGEYEQYF	TGTGCCAGCAGCTGGGAGGGGACAGGGGAATACGAGCAGTACTTC
TRBV6-1	TRBJ2-7	-	-	CASSEVTYEQYF	TGTGCCAGCAGTGAAGTAACCTACGAGCAGTACTTC
TRBV6-6	TRBJ2-2	-	-	CASSPLATGTGELFF	TGTGCCAGCAGTCCTCTAGCGACTGGCACCGGGGAGCTGTTTTTT
TRBV30	TRBJ2-7	-	-	CAWSVGMRADPIRYF	TGTGCCTGGAGTGTAGGAATGAGGGCCGATCCCATTCGGTACTTC
TRBV29-1	TRBJ2-5	TRBD2	few	CSVERLAGGETQYF	TGCAGCGTTGAAAGGCTAGCGGGAGGAGAGACCCAGTACTTC
TRBV27	TRBJ1-5	-	-	CASSRTVINQPQHF	TGTGCCAGCAGTCGGACAGTTATCAATCAGCCCCAGCATTTT
TRBV29-1	TRBJ2-3	-	-	CSLAVADTQYF	TGCAGCCTAGCCGTAGCAGATACGCAGTATTTT
TRBV28	TRBJ1-1	-	-	CASRQRGNTEAFF	TGTGCCAGCAGACAACGGGGGAACACTGAAGCTTTCTTT
TRBV28	TRBJ1-1	-	few	CASRAGGENTEAFF	TGTGCCAGCAGGGCAGGCGGGGAGAACACTGAAGCTTTCTTT
TRBV27	TRBJ2-7	-	-	CASSLYRGYEQYF	TGTGCCAGCAGTTTATACCGCGGCTACGAGCAGTACTTC
TRBV27	TRBJ1-4	TRBD1	-	CASSGGTGGTTNEKLFF	TGTGCCAGCAGTGGCGGGACAGGGGGCACTACTAATGAAAAACTGTTTTTT
TRBV4-3	TRBJ2-4	TRBD2	once	CASSQDWSSGAKNIQYF	TGCGCCAGCAGCCAAGATTGGAGTAGCGGGGCCAAAAACATTCAGTACTTC